The rows below give T cell receptor beta chains drawn from one sample of a study of T cell responses to AZD1222 COVID-19 vaccine. Sequencing used immunoSEQ multiplex PCR; TCRdb keeps in-frame clones, though not all of them. Among 100,000 to 110,000 clones, around 87% were seen once, and the ten largest hold around 3.8%. Sequencing was performed on peripheral blood, taken on day 0 of MenACWY control vaccination. These receptors were taken from an adult in good health. The CDR3 runs from the conserved cysteine through the conserved F or W. Each record gives: clone size, J gene, V gene, D gene, CDR3 DNA, CDR3 protein. A D gene is named only where the DNA matches it firmly. Part of the rows lack a size; the others show once, few, many or a class for expanded clones.

>once|TRBJ1-4|TRBV7-2|.
TGTGCCAGCAGCTCCCACCCTGGCAGCGAAAAACTGTTTTTT
CASSSHPGSEKLFF
>.|TRBJ2-5|TRBV5-4|.
TGTGCCAGCAGCTTGGCGTTTAGCGCTGAGACCCAGTACTTC
CASSLAFSAETQYF
>once|TRBJ2-1|TRBV9|.
TGTGCCAGCAGCGTATACCAGAACAATGAGCAGTTCTTC
CASSVYQNNEQFF
>.|TRBJ1-1|TRBV5-4|TRBD1
TGTGCCAGCAGCTTGGACAGGGGCGGGAACACTGAAGCTTTCTTT
CASSLDRGGNTEAFF
>.|TRBJ2-2|TRBV2|TRBD1
TGTGCCAGCACAGGGACAGGGACCGGGGAGCTGTTTTTT
CASTGTGTGELFF
>.|TRBJ2-7|TRBV19|TRBD1
TGTGCCAGTAGCATTGCGTGGCAGGGGGTCTACGAGCAGTACTTC
CASSIAWQGVYEQYF
>.|TRBJ2-7|TRBV7-2|TRBD1
TGTGCCAGCAGCCCCCGACAGGGGGCGCATTACGAGCAGTACTTC
CASSPRQGAHYEQYF
>.|TRBJ2-7|TRBV3-1/TRBV3-2|TRBD2
TGTGCCAGCAGCCCTCGGTTAGCGGGGGAACTCGAGCAGTACTTC
CASSPRLAGELEQYF
>.|TRBJ2-1|TRBV7-9|.
TGTGCCAGCAGCTTCGAAGGACTAGAGCAGTTCTTC
CASSFEGLEQFF
>.|TRBJ1-2|TRBV28|.
TGTGCCAGCAGACCAGTTCGGGGGGACCGCTATGGCTACACCTTC
CASRPVRGDRYGYTF
>few|TRBJ1-1|TRBV10-1|.
TGCGCCAGCAGTGAGGAGCAGGGAAGTAGGACTGAAGCTTTCTTT
CASSEEQGSRTEAFF
>.|TRBJ1-2|TRBV7-2|.
TGTGCCAGCAGCTTAGGACAGAACTATGGCTACACCTTC
CASSLGQNYGYTF
>once|TRBJ1-5|TRBV5-3|.
TGTGCCAGAAGGGAAGACAATCAGCCCCAGCATTTT
CARREDNQPQHF
>.|TRBJ2-1|TRBV7-9|TRBD1
TGTGCCAGCAGCTTAAGTGGGGACAGGGTTCACAATGAGCAGTTCTTC
CASSLSGDRVHNEQFF
>.|TRBJ1-2|TRBV11-3|.
TGTGCCAGCAGCTTAGTGTCGGGGGGCTACACCTTC
CASSLVSGGYTF
>once|TRBJ1-2|TRBV4-1|TRBD1
TGCGCCAGCAGCCACCCCCCAGGGGGAACCTATGGCTACACCTTC
CASSHPPGGTYGYTF
>.|TRBJ2-3|TRBV27|TRBD2
TGTGCCAGCAGTCCTACTAGCGGGAGCGTAAATACGCAGTATTTT
CASSPTSGSVNTQYF
>.|TRBJ2-7|TRBV11-3|TRBD2
TGTGCCAGCAGCTTAGATGGACTAGCGGGAAGAGAGCAGTACTTC
CASSLDGLAGREQYF
>.|TRBJ1-5|TRBV10-3|TRBD1
TGTGCCATCAGTGAGTCCCGACAGGGGGCCTATAGCAATCAGCCCCAGCATTTT
CAISESRQGAYSNQPQHF
>.|TRBJ1-3|TRBV5-5|TRBD1
TGTGCCAGCAGCTTGATTGGGACAGATGGAAACACCATATATTTT
CASSLIGTDGNTIYF
>.|TRBJ1-1|TRBV7-6|TRBD1
TGTGCCAGCAGCAAAAGACAGGGCCTTAACACTGAAGCTTTCTTT
CASSKRQGLNTEAFF
>.|TRBJ1-5|TRBV28|.
TGTGCCAGCAACAATCGGAGGGGAAGCAATCAGCCCCAGCATTTT
CASNNRRGSNQPQHF
>.|TRBJ2-1|TRBV2|TRBD2
TGTGCCAGCGTACAAGAGGCTAGCGGGGGAAGAGAGCAGTTCTTC
CASVQEASGGREQFF
>.|TRBJ2-5|TRBV7-2|.
TGTGCCAGCAGCACCCTCGGTAGGGGAATGGAGACCCAGTACTTC
CASSTLGRGMETQYF
>.|TRBJ2-1|TRBV6-5|TRBD1
TGTGCCAGCAGTACCTGGACAGGTGACAATGAGCAGTTCTTC
CASSTWTGDNEQFF
>.|TRBJ2-3|TRBV11-2|TRBD1
TGTGCCAGCAGCTACCTCGACAGGGCAGATACGCAGTATTTT
CASSYLDRADTQYF
>.|TRBJ1-2|TRBV6-1|.
TGTGCCAGCAGTGAAAGAGTAACAGCCTTTTCTAACTATGGCTACACCTTC
CASSERVTAFSNYGYTF
>.|TRBJ2-6|TRBV28|.
TGTGCCACCCTGGGCTCTGGGGCCAACGTCCTGACTTTC
CATLGSGANVLTF
>.|TRBJ2-7|TRBV5-3|.
TGTGCCAGAAGCTTGGAGGGAAACGAGCAGTACTTC
CARSLEGNEQYF
>.|TRBJ2-1|TRBV18|TRBD2
TGTGCCAGCTCAGTAGGCGTACCGGGGGGGGCAAATGAGCAGTTCTTC
CASSVGVPGGANEQFF
>once|TRBJ1-4|TRBV4-3|.
TGCGCCAGCAGCCAAGAGGGGCGAGGAGGGTATGAAAAACTGTTTTTT
CASSQEGRGGYEKLFF
>.|TRBJ2-5|TRBV5-1|TRBD1
TGCGCCAGCAGCTGGGACCCGGGACAGAAAGAGACCCAGTACTTC
CASSWDPGQKETQYF
>.|TRBJ2-3|TRBV28|.
TGTGCCAGCAGTCCCCAGGGGGGGGGAGAGTATTTT
CASSPQGGGEYF
>.|TRBJ1-6|TRBV9|.
TGTGCCAGCAGCGTAGGCGATTCACCCCTCCACTTT
CASSVGDSPLHF
>.|TRBJ2-5|TRBV21-1|.
TGTGCCAGCAGCAAAGAGAAACCGGGAGGGAGGTGGGAGACCCAGTACTTC
CASSKEKPGGRWETQYF
>.|TRBJ1-2|TRBV28|.
TGTGCCAGCAGTTTGGGCTTCTCCACCGATGGCTACACCTTC
CASSLGFSTDGYTF